The present T cell receptor (beta chain) was sequenced within a study of cytomegalovirus exposure and HLA in healthy donors. On the study more broadly: In a later analysis, the roughly 120 validation repertoires were reported to have used the same platform as the approximately 670 first-cohort repertoires.

This clone was recorded once. Its antigen remains unknown. Trimming cost V 0 bases and J 7 bases, with 9 bases left between them. The length of the CDR3 is 12 residues. The V gene's germline CDR1 is GTSNPN and CDR2 SVGIG (reference sequence). Data came from immunoSEQ multiplex PCR; TCRdb stores just in-frame clones and leaves some out. The sample holds about 72,000 clones, roughly 94% seen once. Study results and caveats: In vitro work confirmed that three CMV-associated chains recognize CMV antigens.

The material sequenced was PBMCs. The rearrangement uses TRBV30 and TRBJ1-2; D is unclear. This TCR was sampled from a woman between 18 and 29 years old in good health and CMV-seropositive. The chain's CDR3 is CAWSVGGGGYTF. The CDR3 DNA sequence: TGTGCCTGGAGTGTAGGCGGTGGTGGCTACACCTTC. Using reference TRBV30 and TRBJ1-2 for the parts outside the CDR3, the full variable domain is SQTIHQWPATLVQPVGSPLSLECTVEGTSNPNLYWYRQAAGRGLQLLFYSVGIGQISSEVPQNLSASRPQDRQFILSSKKLLLSDSGFYLCAWSVGGGGYTFGSGTRLTVV.